The following is a T cell receptor (beta chain) sequence with its context. The sample belongs to a study of technical replicates of blood from several donors. Generated by immunoSEQ multiplex PCR, the TCRdb table keeps only in-frame clones and is missing some. The table has more than 65,000 clones, 90% to 97% seen once. CDR1 is LNHNV, CDR2 YYDKDF, per germline (reference sequence). Trimming removed 5 bases from V and 0 bases from J, with 17 bases in between. The CDR3 sequence is 17 residues long. V and J are TRBV15 and TRBJ2-1; unclear D gene. Sequences were obtained from T cells isolated from PBMCs. The sequence was collected from a human donor in good health. The CDR3 nucleotides are TGTGCCACCAGCGCGCGACCGGAGCCGAGCTCCTACAATGAGCAGTTCTTC. This translates into CATSARPEPSSYNEQFF.